This passage covers 3 T cell receptor beta chains from one sample sequenced in a study of PD-1 blockade in classical Hodgkin lymphoma. Every patient experienced relapse after autologous stem cell transplantation, and brentuximab vedotin exposure varied. The protocol was immunoSEQ multiplex PCR, while the TCRdb copy is restricted to in-frame clones and leaves out a portion. This sample yields around 24,000 clones, of which about 67% are seen a single time; 10% to 15% belongs to the top ten. Here the sequenced sample was peripheral blood mononuclear cells (PBMCs), taken before the second cycle of nivolumab. These receptors all come from a human donor with classical Hodgkin lymphoma.

The genes are TRBV28 and TRBJ2-7; TRBD1 might be the D (8 bases). This CDR3 has 15 amino acids. The germline V gene has CDR1 MDHEN and CDR2 SYDVKM. V was pared by 6 bases and J by 6 bases, with 21 bases between. DNA of the CDR3: TGTGCCAGCAGATTGAGCGGGACAGGTGGCGCCGAGCAGTACTTC. Its translation: CASRLSGTGGAEQYF.

This chain uses TRBV11-2 with TRBJ2-3; TRBD2 agrees at 9 bases. V was clipped by 1 base and J by 4 bases; unmatched bases: 6. Germline V lookup: CDR1 SGHAT, CDR2 FQNNGV. This CDR3 has 16 residues. CDR3 bases: TGTGCCAGCAGCTTAGGGCCAGCGGGAGGATCAGATACGCAGTATTTT. Protein sequence: CASSLGPAGGSDTQYF.

The chain recombines TRBV7-9 with TRBJ1-4; tentative D call: TRBD1 (6 bases). V was cut by 4 bases and J by 8 bases, with 14 bases left in between. Germline V CDR1 and CDR2: SEHNR, FQNEAQ (reference sequence). The CDR3 sequence is 14 residues long. The CDR3 sequence: CASSSTRGLEKLFF. The CDR3 DNA follows: TGTGCCAGCAGCTCCACGAGGGGGTTAGAAAAACTGTTTTTT.